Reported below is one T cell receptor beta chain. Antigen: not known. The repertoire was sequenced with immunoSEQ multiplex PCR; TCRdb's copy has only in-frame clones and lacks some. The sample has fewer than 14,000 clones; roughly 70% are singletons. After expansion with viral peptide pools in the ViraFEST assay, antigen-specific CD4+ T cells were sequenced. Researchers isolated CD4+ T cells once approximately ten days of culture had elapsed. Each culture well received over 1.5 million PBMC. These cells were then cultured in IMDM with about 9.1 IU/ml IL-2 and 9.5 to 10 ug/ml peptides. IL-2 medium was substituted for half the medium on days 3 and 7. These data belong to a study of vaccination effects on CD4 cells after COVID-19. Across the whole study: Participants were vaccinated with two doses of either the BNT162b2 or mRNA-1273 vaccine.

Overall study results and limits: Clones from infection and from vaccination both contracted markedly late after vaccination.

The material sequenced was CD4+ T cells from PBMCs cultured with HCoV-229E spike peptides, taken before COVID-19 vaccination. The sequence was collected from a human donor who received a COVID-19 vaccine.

The CDR3 here is CASSQDIPRPTGSGNQPQHF. DNA of the CDR3: TGTGCCAGCAGCCAAGACATACCCCGTCCGACAGGGAGCGGCAATCAGCCCCAGCATTTT. This chain links TRBV3-1 (or the pseudogene TRBV3-2) with TRBJ1-5, with 7 nucleotides matching TRBD1. The CDR3 is 20 residues long. Per the germline V gene, CDR1 is LGHDT and CDR2 is YNNKEL (reference sequence). V trimming: 0 bases; J trimming: 2 bases; junction bases outside the gene matches: 16.